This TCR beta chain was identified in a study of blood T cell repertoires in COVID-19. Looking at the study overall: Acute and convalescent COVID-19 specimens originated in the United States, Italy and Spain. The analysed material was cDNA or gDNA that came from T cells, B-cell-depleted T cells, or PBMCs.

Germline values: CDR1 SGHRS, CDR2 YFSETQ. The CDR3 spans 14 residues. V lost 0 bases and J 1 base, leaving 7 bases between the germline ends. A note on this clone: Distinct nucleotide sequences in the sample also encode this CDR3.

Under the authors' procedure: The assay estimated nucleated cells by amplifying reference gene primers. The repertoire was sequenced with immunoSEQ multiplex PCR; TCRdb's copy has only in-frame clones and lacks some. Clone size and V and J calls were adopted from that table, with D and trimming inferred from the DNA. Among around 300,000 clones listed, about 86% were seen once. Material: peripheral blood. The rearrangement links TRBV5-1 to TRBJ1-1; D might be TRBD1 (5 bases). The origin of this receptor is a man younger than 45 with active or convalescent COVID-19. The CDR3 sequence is CASSLGGGNTEAFF. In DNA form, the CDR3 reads TGCGCCAGCAGCTTGGGGGGCGGGAACACTGAAGCTTTCTTT.